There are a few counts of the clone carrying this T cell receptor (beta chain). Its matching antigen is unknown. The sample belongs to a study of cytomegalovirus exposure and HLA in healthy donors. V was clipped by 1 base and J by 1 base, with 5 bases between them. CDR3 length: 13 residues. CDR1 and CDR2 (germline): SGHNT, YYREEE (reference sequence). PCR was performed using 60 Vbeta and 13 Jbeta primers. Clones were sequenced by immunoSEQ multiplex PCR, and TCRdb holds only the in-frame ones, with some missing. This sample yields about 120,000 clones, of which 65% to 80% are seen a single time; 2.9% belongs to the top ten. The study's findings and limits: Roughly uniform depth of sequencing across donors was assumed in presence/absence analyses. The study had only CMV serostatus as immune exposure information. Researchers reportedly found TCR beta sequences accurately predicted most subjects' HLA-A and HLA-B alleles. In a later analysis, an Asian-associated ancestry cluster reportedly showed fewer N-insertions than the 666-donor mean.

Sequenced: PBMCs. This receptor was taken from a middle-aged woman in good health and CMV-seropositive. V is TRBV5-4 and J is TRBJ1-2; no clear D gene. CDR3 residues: CASSLSHNYGYTF. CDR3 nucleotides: TGTGCCAGCAGCTTGTCCCATAACTATGGCTACACCTTC.